Below are 20 T cell receptor beta chains sequenced from a single sample in a study of T-cell reconstitution after alpha-beta-depleted transplantation in children. As it was prepared, the TCRbeta library received unique molecular identifiers. Each CDR3 protein gets one entry after TCRdb re-called the PCR reads with MiXCR. The repertoire holds about 460,000 distinct CDR3 sequences, approximately 10% seen once, with about 2% in the top ten. The source was PBMCs, collected before TCRalphabeta/CD19-depleted stem cell transplant. Receptor source: a child aged 2 to 9 with inherited bone marrow failure, due to receive a stem cell transplant.

This clonotype showed up many times. V is TRBV11-2 and J is TRBJ2-7, with 7 nucleotides matching TRBD2. V trimming: 5 bases; J trimming: 2 bases; junction bases outside the gene matches: 6. The CDR3 length is 14 residues. Looked up from germline, CDR1 is SGHAT and CDR2 is FQNNGV. The CDR3 here is CASSRGGLTYEQYF. For the CDR3, the DNA is TGTGCCAGCAGCCGCGGGGGACTAACCTACGAGCAGTACTTC. Filled out from reference TRBV11-2 and TRBJ2-7, the complete variable domain reads EAGVAQSPRYKIIEKRQSVAFWCNPISGHATLYWYQQILGQGPKLLIQFQNNGVVDDSQLPKDRFSAERLKGVDSTLKIQPAKLEDSAVYLCASSRGGLTYEQYFGPGTRLTVT.

The gene calls are TRBV19 and TRBJ2-5; 7 bases are a match to TRBD2. Germline V gene lookup returns CDR1 LNHDA and CDR2 SQIVND (reference sequence). There are 15 residues in the CDR3. The trim removed 4 bases at V and 4 bases at J, leaving 9 bases unmatched. CDR3 amino acids: CASSNEGGVGETQYF. CDR3 DNA sequence: TGTGCCAGTAGTAATGAGGGAGGGGTCGGAGAGACCCAGTACTTC.

This clonotype came up many times. The genes are TRBV10-3 and TRBJ2-1; tentative D call: TRBD2 (6 bases). Trimming took off 4 bases at V and 7 bases at J, with 17 bases between the two ends. This CDR3 has 15 amino acids. From germline, CDR1 is ENHRY and CDR2 SYGVKD. The CDR3 nucleotides read TGTGCCATCAGTGTCGGACTACCAGAAGGGAATGAGCAGTTCTTC. This encodes CAISVGLPEGNEQFF.

This clonotype was detected only a few times. V usage is TRBV6-1 and J usage is TRBJ1-1, with 7 bases identical to TRBD1. Germline CDR1 and CDR2: MNHNS and SASEGT. CDR3 length equals 11 residues. Trimming at V came to 4 bases and at J to 11 bases, leaving 4 bases not matched to a gene. The CDR3 coding sequence is TGTGCCAGCAGTGGACAGGGTGTGGCTTTCTTT. Translated, it gives CASSGQGVAFF.

This clonotype appeared many times. The chain couples TRBV10-3 to TRBJ1-2, with D perhaps TRBD1 (5 bases). Trimming cost V 7 bases and J 0 bases, with 15 bases left between them. Germline V lookup: CDR1 ENHRY, CDR2 SYGVKD. The CDR3 is 15 amino acids. CDR3 bases: TGTGCCATCAACCGACGGGACGGCGCTAACTATGGCTACACCTTC. Translating it yields CAINRRDGANYGYTF.

J is TRBJ2-2 and V is TRBV19, with D possibly matching TRBD2 (6 bases). CDR1 and CDR2 from the germline V gene are LNHDA and SQIVND (reference sequence). Trimming cost V 0 bases and J 2 bases, with 13 bases left between them. This CDR3 is 17 amino acids long. CDR3 region: CASSIDWGELNTGELFF. The CDR3 DNA reads as TGTGCCAGTAGTATAGATTGGGGGGAGTTAAACACCGGGGAGCTGTTTTTT.

This clonotype was observed at least ten times. This chain connects TRBV27 to TRBJ1-2; a possible D gene is TRBD1 (6 bases). The CDR3 has 14 amino acids. Germline V gene lookup returns CDR1 MNHEY and CDR2 SMNVEV (reference sequence). Between the trimmed V and J ends, which lost 2 bases and 4 bases, there was a span of 11 bases. The CDR3 loop is CASSLRGTVYGYTF. The CDR3 bases are TGTGCCAGCAGTTTAAGGGGGACGGTCTATGGCTACACCTTC.

The table lists this clonotype with many counts. The chain links TRBV5-1 to TRBJ1-1, with D unclear. The CDR3 length is 14 residues. The germline V gene has CDR1 SGHRS and CDR2 YFSETQ. The ends were cut back, 3 bases at V and 5 bases at J, with 14 bases in the middle. This CDR3 is CASSSNLGRTEAFF. Here the CDR3 DNA reads TGCGCCAGCAGCTCCAACCTGGGGAGGACTGAAGCTTTCTTT.

At least ten counts were recorded for this clonotype. The rearrangement uses TRBV4-3 and TRBJ2-1; 9 nucleotides align to TRBD2. V shed 5 bases, J shed 3 bases, and the junction held 5 bases outside the gene matches. The length of the CDR3 is 15 residues. Germline CDR1 LGHNA, CDR2 YSLEER. This chain's CDR3 is CASSLSSGVYNEQFF. CDR3 DNA sequence: TGCGCCAGCAGCTTGTCTAGCGGGGTCTACAATGAGCAGTTCTTC.

This clonotype has a count of ten or more. The chain is built from TRBV5-1 and TRBJ2-7; the D gene is possibly TRBD1 (6 bases). Germline CDR1 SGHRS, CDR2 YFSETQ. The CDR3 consists of 16 residues. The V and J ends lost 5 bases and 2 bases respectively, with 20 bases between them. The CDR3 DNA sequence: TGCGCCAGCAGTTCATCAGGGGCAGCGATCCCCTACGAGCAGTACTTC. It codes for CASSSSGAAIPYEQYF.

This clonotype was seen many times. This chain links TRBV4-3 with TRBJ2-5; 7 bases line up with TRBD1. There are 16 residues in the CDR3. Trimming at V came to 0 bases and at J to 4 bases, leaving 8 bases not matched to a gene. Germline lookup yields CDR1 LGHNA and CDR2 YSLEER. The DNA of the CDR3 is TGCGCCAGCAGCCAAGAGGATAACAGGGGCGGAGAGACCCAGTACTTC. Translation: CASSQEDNRGGETQYF.

This clonotype was picked up one time. The chain employs TRBV29-1 and TRBJ2-5, with a tentative D call TRBD1 (6 bases). V was cut by 2 bases and J by 5 bases, with 15 bases left in between. Germline loops: CDR1 SQVTM, CDR2 ANQGSEA. The CDR3 is made up of 14 amino acids. The CDR3 DNA reads as TGCAGCGTTGAAACCCGAGAGAGGGGGGAGACCCAGTACTTC. This translates into CSVETRERGETQYF.

This clonotype came up many times. CDR3 in amino acids: CASSSGQSYEQYF. The CDR3 DNA is TGTGCCAGCAGTTCCGGGCAGTCCTACGAGCAGTACTTC. V is TRBV28 and J is TRBJ2-7; no clear D. The germline V and J ends were trimmed by 4 bases and 1 base, with 8 bases remaining between them. The CDR3 contains 13 residues. Germline V gene data show CDR1 as MDHEN and CDR2 as SYDVKM.

The V and J genes are TRBV18 and TRBJ2-3, with 7 bases matching TRBD1. Germline-derived CDR1 and CDR2 are KGHSH and LQKENI. This CDR3 spans 13 amino acids. The V gene end was trimmed by 3 bases and the J gene end by 6 bases; junction bases not matched to a gene: 3. CDR3 bases: TGTGCCAGCTCACCGGGACAGTTGGATACGCAGTATTTT. It specifies CASSPGQLDTQYF.

In DNA, the CDR3 is TGTGCCAGTAGTAGTACTAGCGGGAGTGAAAATGAGCAGTTCTTC. It codes for CASSSTSGSENEQFF. The chain couples TRBV19 to TRBJ2-1; TRBD2 aligns across 11 bases. V trimming: 4 bases; J trimming: 7 bases; junction bases outside the gene matches: 6. The CDR3 extends over 15 amino acids. Germline V gene lookup returns CDR1 LNHDA and CDR2 SQIVND (reference sequence).

This clonotype has ten or more counts. The chain carries TRBV27 and TRBJ1-1; perhaps TRBD1 as D (6 bases). There are 15 residues in the CDR3. Per germline, CDR1 MNHEY and CDR2 SMNVEV (reference sequence). Trimming removed 5 bases from V and 7 bases from J, with 20 bases in between. The CDR3 nucleotides are TGTGCCAGCAGTGTCCCTTACCGGGACATCAATGAAGCTTTCTTT. This gives the protein CASSVPYRDINEAFF.

There are a few counts of this clonotype. V usage is TRBV12-3 or TRBV12-4 and J usage is TRBJ2-1, with 7 bases aligning to TRBD2. The V segment lost 5 bases and the J segment 10 bases; nucleotides outside the gene matches: 11. This CDR3 contains 14 residues. The CDR3 nucleotides read TGTGCCAGCAGTCCGGTGGGAGGGGAGCGGGAGCAGTTCTTC. Amino acids: CASSPVGGEREQFF.

Remarks on this clonotype: Being one base from a much bigger clone, this may be a read error. The chain uses TRBV12-3 or TRBV12-4 and TRBJ2-2, with D tentatively TRBD2 (6 bases). The CDR3 consists of 15 residues. The ends were cut back, 5 bases at V and 9 bases at J, with 19 bases in the middle. This CDR3 is CASSPWRGETWELFF. The CDR3 nucleotides read TGTGCCAGCAGTCCCTGGAGGGGAGAAACCTGGGAGCTGTTTTTT.

This clonotype was picked up many times. The chain recombines TRBV6-2 or TRBV6-3 with TRBJ1-1; perhaps TRBD1 as D (5 bases). Trimming stripped 6 bases from V and 0 bases from J, with 8 bases between. The CDR3 runs 13 residues. Germline assignment: CDR1 MNHEY and CDR2 SVGEGT. The CDR3 is CASRTALNTEAFF. The DNA of the CDR3 is TGTGCCAGCAGGACAGCCTTGAACACTGAAGCTTTCTTT.

This clonotype showed up many times. The V gene is TRBV7-9, the J gene TRBJ2-1; the match to TRBD2 covers 9 bases. Looked up from germline, CDR1 is SEHNR and CDR2 is FQNEAQ (reference sequence). V dropped 6 bases and J dropped 1; count of bases not matched to a gene: 10. The CDR3 runs 17 residues. In DNA, the CDR3 is TGTGCCAGCAGTGGACTAGCGCGAGGGGAGTCCTACAATGAGCAGTTCTTC. Amino acid sequence: CASSGLARGESYNEQFF.